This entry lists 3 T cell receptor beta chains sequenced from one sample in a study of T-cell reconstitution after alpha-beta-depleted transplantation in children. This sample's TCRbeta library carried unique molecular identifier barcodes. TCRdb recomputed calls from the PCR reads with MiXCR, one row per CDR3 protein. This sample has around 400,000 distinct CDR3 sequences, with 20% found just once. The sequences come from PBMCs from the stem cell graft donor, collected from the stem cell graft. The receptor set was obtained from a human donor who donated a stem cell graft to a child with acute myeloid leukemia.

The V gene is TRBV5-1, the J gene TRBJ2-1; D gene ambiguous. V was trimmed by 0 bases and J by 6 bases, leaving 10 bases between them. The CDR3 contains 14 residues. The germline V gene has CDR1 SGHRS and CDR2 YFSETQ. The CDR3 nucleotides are TGCGCCAGCAGCTTGGAGGTGTTAAGCAATGAGCAGTTCTTC. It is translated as CASSLEVLSNEQFF. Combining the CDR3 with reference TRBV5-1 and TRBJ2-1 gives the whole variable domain KAGVTQTPRYLIKTRGQQVTLSCSPISGHRSVSWYQQTPGQGLQFLFEYFSETQRNKGNFPGRFSGRQFSNSRSEMNVSTLELGDSALYLCASSLEVLSNEQFFGPGTRLTVL.

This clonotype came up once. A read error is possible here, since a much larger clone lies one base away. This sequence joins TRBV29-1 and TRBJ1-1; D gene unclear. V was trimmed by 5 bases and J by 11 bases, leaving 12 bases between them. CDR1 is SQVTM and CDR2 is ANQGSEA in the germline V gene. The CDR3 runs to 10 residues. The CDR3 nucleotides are TGCAGCGTTTATGGGCTCGGGGCTTTCTTT. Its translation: CSVYGLGAFF.

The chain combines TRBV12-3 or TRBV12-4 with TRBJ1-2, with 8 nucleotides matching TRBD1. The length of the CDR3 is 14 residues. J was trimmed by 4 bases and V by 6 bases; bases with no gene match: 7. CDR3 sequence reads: CASSRPTGAYGYTF. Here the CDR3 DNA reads TGTGCCAGCAGCCGACCGACAGGGGCCTATGGCTACACCTTC.